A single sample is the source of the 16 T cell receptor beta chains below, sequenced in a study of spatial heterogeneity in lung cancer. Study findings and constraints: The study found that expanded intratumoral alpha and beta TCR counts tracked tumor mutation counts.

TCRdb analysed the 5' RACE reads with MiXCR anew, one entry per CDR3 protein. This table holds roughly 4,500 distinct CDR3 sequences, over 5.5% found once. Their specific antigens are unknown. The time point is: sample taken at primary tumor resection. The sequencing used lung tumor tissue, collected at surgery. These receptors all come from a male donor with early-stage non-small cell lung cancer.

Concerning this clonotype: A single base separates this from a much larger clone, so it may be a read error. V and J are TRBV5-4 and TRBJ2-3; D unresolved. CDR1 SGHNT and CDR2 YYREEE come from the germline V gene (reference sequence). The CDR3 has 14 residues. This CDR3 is CTSSPNPRADTQYF. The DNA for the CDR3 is TGTACCAGCAGCCCCAACCCTAGGGCAGATACGCAGTATTTT.

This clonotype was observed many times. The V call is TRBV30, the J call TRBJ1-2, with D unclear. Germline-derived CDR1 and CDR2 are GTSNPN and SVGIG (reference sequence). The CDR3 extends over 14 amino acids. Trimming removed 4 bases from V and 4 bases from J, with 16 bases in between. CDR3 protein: CAWTRIPGLYGYTF. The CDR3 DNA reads TGTGCCTGGACCCGTATCCCGGGTCTCTATGGCTACACCTTC.

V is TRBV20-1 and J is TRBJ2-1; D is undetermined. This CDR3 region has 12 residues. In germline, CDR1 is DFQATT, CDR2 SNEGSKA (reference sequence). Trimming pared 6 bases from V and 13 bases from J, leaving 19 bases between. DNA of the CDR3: TGCAGTGCCCAGGTTGGTCACAAAGGACAGTTCTTC. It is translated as CSAQVGHKGQFF.

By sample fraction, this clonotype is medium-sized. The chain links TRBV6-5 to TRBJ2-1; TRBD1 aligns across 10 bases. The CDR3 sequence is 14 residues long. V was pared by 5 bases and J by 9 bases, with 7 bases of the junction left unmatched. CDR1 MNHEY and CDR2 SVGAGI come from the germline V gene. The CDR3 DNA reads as TGTGCCAGCAGTCGACAGGGGGCTTTCGGTGAGCAGTTCTTC. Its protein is CASSRQGAFGEQFF.

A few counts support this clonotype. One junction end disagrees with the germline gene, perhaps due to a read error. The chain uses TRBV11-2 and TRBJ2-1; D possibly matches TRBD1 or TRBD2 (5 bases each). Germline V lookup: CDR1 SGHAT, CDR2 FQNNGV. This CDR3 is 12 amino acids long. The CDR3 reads CASSDRPGRWDF. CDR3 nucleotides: TGTGCCAGCAGCGATAGACCGGGACGGTGGGACTTC.

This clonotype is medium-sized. Written as DNA, the CDR3 is TGTGCCAGCAGCGTCTTAGGTGACAGTAATGAAAAACTGTTTTTT. Its protein is CASSVLGDSNEKLFF. The chain combines TRBV9 with TRBJ1-4; TRBD1 might be the D (5 bases). Germline lookup yields CDR1 SGDLS and CDR2 YYNGEE. The CDR3 covers 15 residues. Trimming pared 2 bases from V and 4 bases from J, leaving 12 bases between.

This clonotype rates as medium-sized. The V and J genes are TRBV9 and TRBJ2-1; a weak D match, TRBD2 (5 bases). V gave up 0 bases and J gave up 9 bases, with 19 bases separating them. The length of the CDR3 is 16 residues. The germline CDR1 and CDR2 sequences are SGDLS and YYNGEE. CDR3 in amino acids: CASSVAGLPVSSEQFF. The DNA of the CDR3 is TGTGCCAGCAGCGTAGCTGGACTCCCAGTATCGAGTGAGCAGTTCTTC.

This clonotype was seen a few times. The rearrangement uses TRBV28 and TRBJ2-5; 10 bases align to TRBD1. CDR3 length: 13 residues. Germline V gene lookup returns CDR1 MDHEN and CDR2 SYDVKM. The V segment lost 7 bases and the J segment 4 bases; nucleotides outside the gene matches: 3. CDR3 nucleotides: TGTGCCAGCACCCGGGACAGGGGAGAGACCCAGTACTTC. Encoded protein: CASTRDRGETQYF.

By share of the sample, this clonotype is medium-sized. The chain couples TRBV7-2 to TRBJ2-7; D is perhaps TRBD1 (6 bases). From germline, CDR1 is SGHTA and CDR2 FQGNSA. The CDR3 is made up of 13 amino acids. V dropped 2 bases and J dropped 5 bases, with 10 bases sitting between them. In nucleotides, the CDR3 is TGTGCCAGCAGCTTAAACAGGGAAGACGAGCAGTACTTC. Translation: CASSLNREDEQYF.

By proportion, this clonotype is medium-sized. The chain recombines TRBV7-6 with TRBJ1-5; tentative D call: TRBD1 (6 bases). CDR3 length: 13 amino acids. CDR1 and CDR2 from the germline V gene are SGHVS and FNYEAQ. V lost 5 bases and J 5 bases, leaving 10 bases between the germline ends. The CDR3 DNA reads TGTGCCAGCAGCGGGGGGCAGGATCAGCCCCAGCATTTT. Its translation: CASSGGQDQPQHF. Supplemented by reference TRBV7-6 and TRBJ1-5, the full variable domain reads GAGVSQSPRYKVTKRGQDVALRCDPISGHVSLYWYRQALGQGPEFLTYFNYEAQQDKSGLPNDRFSAERPEGSISTLTIQRTEQRDSAMYRCASSGGQDQPQHFGDGTRLSIL.

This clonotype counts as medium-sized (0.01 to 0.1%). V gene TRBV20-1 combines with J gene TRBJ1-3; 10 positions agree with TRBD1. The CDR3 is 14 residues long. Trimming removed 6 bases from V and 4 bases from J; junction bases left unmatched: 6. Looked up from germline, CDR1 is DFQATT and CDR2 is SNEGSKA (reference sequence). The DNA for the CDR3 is TGCAGTGCGGACGACAGGGGGCCAGGAAACACCATATATTTT. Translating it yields CSADDRGPGNTIYF.

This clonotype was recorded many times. The DNA of the CDR3 is TGTGCCAGCGCGGGACAGGGGGAAACTGAAGCTTTCTTT. It specifies CASAGQGETEAFF. The chain recombines TRBV2 with TRBJ1-1; 11 bases map to TRBD1. V shed 8 bases and J 5 bases; nucleotides not matched to a gene: 4. The CDR3 runs to 13 residues. Germline V gene data show CDR1 as SNHLY and CDR2 as FYNNEI.

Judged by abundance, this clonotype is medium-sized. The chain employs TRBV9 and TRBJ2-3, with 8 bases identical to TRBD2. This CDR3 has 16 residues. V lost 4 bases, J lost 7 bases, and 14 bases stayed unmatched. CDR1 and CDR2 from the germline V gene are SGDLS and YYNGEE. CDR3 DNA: TGTGCCAGCAGCCCATTCGATGCACTAGCGGAGAATACGCAGTATTTT. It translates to CASSPFDALAENTQYF. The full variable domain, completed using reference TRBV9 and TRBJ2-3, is DSGVTQTPKHLITATGQRVTLRCSPRSGDLSVYWYQQSLDQGLQFLIQYYNGEERAKGNILERFSAQQFPDLHSELNLSSLELGDSALYFCASSPFDALAENTQYFGPGTRLTVL.

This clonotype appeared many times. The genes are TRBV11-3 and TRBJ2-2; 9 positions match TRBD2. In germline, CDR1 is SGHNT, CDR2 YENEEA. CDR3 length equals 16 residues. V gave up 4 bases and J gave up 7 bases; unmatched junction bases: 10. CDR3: CASSSASGIDGGELFF. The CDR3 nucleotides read TGTGCCAGCAGCTCGGCTAGCGGGATTGACGGCGGGGAGCTGTTTTTT.

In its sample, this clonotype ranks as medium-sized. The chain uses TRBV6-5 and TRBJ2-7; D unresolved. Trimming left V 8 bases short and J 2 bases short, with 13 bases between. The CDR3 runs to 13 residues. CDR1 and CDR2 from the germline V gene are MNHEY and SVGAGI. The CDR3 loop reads CASQRGRTYEQYF. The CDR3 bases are TGTGCCAGCCAAAGAGGCAGAACCTACGAGCAGTACTTC.

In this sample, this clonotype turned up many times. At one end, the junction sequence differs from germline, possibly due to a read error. The CDR3 loop reads CASTQLSGETEAFF. Here the CDR3 DNA reads TGTGCCAGCACCCAACTATCGGGGGAGACTGAAGCTTTCTTT. The chain is built from TRBV4-2 and TRBJ1-1; perhaps TRBD1 as D (5 bases). The CDR3 consists of 14 residues. The germline gives CDR1 LGHNA, CDR2 YNFKEQ.